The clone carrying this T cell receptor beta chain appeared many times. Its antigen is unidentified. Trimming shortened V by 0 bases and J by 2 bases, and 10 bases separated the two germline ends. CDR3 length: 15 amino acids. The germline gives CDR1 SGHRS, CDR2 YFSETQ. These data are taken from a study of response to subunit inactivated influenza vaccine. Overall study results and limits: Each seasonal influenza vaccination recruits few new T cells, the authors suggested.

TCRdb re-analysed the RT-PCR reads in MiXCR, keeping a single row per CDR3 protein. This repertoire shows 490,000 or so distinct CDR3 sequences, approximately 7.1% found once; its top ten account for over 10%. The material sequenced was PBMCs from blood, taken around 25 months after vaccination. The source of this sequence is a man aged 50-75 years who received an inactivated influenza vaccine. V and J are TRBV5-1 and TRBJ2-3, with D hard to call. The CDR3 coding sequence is TGCGCCAGCAGCTTGGAAGGGTTTCCCACAGATACGCAGTATTTT. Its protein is CASSLEGFPTDTQYF.